What follows is one T cell receptor beta chain and its context. Its antigen is unknown. The record has no base qualities; no much larger clone is one base away. The immunoSEQ Assay, a bias-controlled multiplex PCR, was used to amplify TCRbeta CDR3 regions from genomic DNA. In the paper's pipeline: Nucleated cell counts per sample were estimated from amplification of reference gene primers within the assay. Sequence reads were collapsed and filtered to measure the absolute abundance of every unique TCRbeta CDR3 rearrangement. For each sample, productive Simpson clonality was calculated as the square root of Simpson's diversity index across productive rearrangements. In its TCRdb copy, this immuneACCESS table keeps in-frame sequences only and misses some clones. Where compared with another copy, unresolved V genes explain less than half of these, and the others have no known cause. The V and J calls and clone size were taken over from that table, and D and trimming were inferred from the DNA. The sample yields approximately 31,000 clones; approximately 93% were counted once. Approximately 0.95% of the sample is in the top ten clones.

This sample was included in a study of blood T cell repertoires in COVID-19 (dated by TCRdb to about 2020). The study in broad terms: Collaborator samples came from the United States, Italy and Spain and covered acute and convalescent phases of COVID-19. Samples were obtained from the ongoing ImmuneRACE study (first 160 participants) and from over a thousand subjects provided by 6 global collaborators. A freely available public database, intended as a resource for researchers studying the immune response to SARS-CoV-2, is where the repertoires were released. The prospective study material was composed of cDNA or gDNA derived from T cells, B-cell-depleted T cells, or PBMCs. Where HLA class I and class II types were available, the types were taken from metadata supplied by the sample provider, not from assay-based typing. The dataset comprised deeply sampled blood TCRbeta repertoires from subjects exposed to, actively infected with, or recovered from COVID-19. Sample metadata almost always included a de-identified subject ID, COVID-19 status, age in years and sex. General study outcomes and caveats: How much clinical and demographic metadata was included differed by source and by participant, and the metadata was provided uncurated.

Collaborating institutions collected whole blood in K2EDTA tubes following their own protocols. Collaborator samples were shipped for TCRbeta analysis as frozen whole blood, isolated PBMCs, or DNA extracted from either sample type. The specimen sequenced was peripheral blood. The TCR was taken from a male donor with active COVID-19.

Here the CDR3 is given as CASSTLAGGSETQYF. The nucleotide sequence is given as TGTGCCAGTAGTACTTTAGCGGGGGGTTCAGAGACCCAGTACTTC. The V and J genes are TRBV19 and TRBJ2-5; the junction holds 10 bases that match TRBD2. The CDR3 goes from the cysteine to the phenylalanine over 15 residues. Only the CDR3 DNA is retained, 45 bases long and in frame from the first base. From a lookup of the germline V gene (reference sequence), CDR1 and CDR2 are LNHDA and SQIVND. After removal of 4 bases from V and 4 bases from J, the junction retains 6 bases not matched to a gene.